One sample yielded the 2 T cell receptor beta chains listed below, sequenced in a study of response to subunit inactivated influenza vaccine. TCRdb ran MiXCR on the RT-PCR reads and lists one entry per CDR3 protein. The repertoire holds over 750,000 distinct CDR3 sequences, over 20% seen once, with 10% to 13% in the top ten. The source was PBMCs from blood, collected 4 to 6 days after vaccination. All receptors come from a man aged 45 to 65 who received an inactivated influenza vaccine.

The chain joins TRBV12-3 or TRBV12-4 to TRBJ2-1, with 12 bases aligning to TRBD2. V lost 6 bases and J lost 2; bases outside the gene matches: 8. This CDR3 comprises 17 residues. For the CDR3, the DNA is TGTGCCAGCAGGGCATCTAGCGGGAGGGTGGCCTACAATGAGCAGTTCTTC. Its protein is CASRASSGRVAYNEQFF.

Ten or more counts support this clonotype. The CDR3 DNA sequence: TGTGCCAGCAGTTTAGGGACTAGCGGGAAAAACATTCAGTACTTC. This encodes CASSLGTSGKNIQYF. This chain joins TRBV6-5 and TRBJ2-4; 12 bases line up with TRBD2. V trimming: 4 bases; J trimming: 4 bases; junction bases outside the gene matches: 2. Germline V gene lookup returns CDR1 MNHEY and CDR2 SVGAGI. The CDR3 consists of 15 residues.